This T cell receptor (beta chain) was observed in a study of shared clonotypes between healthy human individuals. Study-level points and caveats: Clonotype sharing among donors was thought likely to change with sequencing depth.

Germline loops: CDR1 LNHDA, CDR2 SQIVND (reference sequence). The CDR3 has 15 residues. The germline V and J ends were trimmed by 5 bases and 1 base, with 11 bases remaining between them. TCRdb's copy holds only in-frame clones and misses some; the assay was immunoSEQ multiplex PCR. The sample has some 500,000 clones, 95% to 97% seen once. Worth noting for this clone: As yet, its antigen is unknown.

The clonotype originates from a woman in her 30s in good health. The sample was naive CD4+ T cells sorted from blood. The subset here: CD45RA+ positively selected. This chain uses TRBV19 with TRBJ2-2, with a possible D match to TRBD1 (7 bases). The CDR3 loop is CASSPQGGNTGELFF. CDR3 DNA: TGTGCCAGTAGTCCCCAGGGGGGGAACACCGGGGAGCTGTTTTTT.